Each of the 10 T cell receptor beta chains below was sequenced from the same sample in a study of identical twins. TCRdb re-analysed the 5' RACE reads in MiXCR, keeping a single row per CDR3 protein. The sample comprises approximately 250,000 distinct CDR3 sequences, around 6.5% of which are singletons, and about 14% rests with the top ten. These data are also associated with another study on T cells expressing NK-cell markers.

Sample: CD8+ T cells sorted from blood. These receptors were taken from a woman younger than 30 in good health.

In DNA form, the CDR3 reads TGTGCCAGCACCGAGACGGACAGGGGGGACACTGAAGCTTTCTTT. It encodes CASTETDRGDTEAFF. V usage is TRBV7-6 and J usage is TRBJ1-1; 10 bases map to TRBD1. V lost 7 bases to trimming and J lost 3 bases; unmatched junction nucleotides: 8. This CDR3 is 15 amino acids long. Per the germline V gene, CDR1 is SGHVS and CDR2 is FNYEAQ.

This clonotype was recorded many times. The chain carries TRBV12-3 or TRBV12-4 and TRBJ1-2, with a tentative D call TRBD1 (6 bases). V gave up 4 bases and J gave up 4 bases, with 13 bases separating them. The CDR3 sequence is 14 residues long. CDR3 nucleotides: TGTGCCAGCAGTTCCGGGGGGCAGCTCTATGGCTACACCTTC. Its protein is CASSSGGQLYGYTF.

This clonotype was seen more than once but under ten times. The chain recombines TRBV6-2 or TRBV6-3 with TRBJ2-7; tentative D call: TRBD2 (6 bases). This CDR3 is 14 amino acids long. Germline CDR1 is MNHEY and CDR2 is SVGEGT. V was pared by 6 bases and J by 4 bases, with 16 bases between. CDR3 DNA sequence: TGTGCCAGCAGCTCCGGGACTCAAATATACGAGCAGTACTTC. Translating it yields CASSSGTQIYEQYF.

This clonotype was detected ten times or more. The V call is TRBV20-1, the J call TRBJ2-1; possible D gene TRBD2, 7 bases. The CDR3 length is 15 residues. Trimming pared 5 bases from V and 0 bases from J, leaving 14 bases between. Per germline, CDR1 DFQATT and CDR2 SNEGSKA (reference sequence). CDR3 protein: CSAGGATDSYNEQFF. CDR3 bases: TGCAGTGCTGGGGGGGCGACAGACTCCTACAATGAGCAGTTCTTC.

The CDR3 sequence is CASSFNPGELFF. In DNA, the CDR3 is TGTGCCAGCAGCTTTAACCCCGGGGAGCTGTTTTTT. The gene calls are TRBV7-2 and TRBJ2-2; D not resolved. Trimming took off 3 bases at V and 6 bases at J, with 5 bases between the two ends. The CDR3 totals 12 residues. Germline-derived CDR1 and CDR2 are SGHTA and FQGNSA.

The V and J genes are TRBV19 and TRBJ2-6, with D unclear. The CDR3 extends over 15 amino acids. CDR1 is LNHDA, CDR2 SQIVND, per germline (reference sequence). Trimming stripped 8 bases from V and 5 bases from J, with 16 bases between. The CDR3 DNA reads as TGTGCCAGTCAAGTAGGCTTTCCGAGGGCCAACGTCCTGACTTTC. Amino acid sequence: CASQVGFPRANVLTF.

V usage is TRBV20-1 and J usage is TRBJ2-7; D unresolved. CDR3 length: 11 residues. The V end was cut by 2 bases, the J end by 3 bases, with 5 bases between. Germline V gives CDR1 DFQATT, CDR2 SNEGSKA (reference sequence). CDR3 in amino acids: CSARSVYEQYF. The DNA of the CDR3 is TGCAGTGCTAGATCCGTCTACGAGCAGTACTTC.

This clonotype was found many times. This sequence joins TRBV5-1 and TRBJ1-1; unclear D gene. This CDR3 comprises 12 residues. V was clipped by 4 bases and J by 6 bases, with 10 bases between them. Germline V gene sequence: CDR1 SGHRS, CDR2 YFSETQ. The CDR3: CASSPGSPEAFF. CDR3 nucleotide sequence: TGCGCCAGCAGCCCCGGGTCCCCTGAAGCTTTCTTT. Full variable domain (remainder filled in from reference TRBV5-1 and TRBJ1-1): KAGVTQTPRYLIKTRGQQVTLSCSPISGHRSVSWYQQTPGQGLQFLFEYFSETQRNKGNFPGRFSGRQFSNSRSEMNVSTLELGDSALYLCASSPGSPEAFFGQGTRLTVV.

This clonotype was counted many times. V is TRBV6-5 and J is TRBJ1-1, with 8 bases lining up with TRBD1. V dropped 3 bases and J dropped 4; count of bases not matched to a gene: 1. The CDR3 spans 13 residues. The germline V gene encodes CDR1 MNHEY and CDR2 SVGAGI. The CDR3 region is CASSYDRGTEAFF. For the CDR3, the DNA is TGTGCCAGCAGTTATGACAGGGGCACTGAAGCTTTCTTT.

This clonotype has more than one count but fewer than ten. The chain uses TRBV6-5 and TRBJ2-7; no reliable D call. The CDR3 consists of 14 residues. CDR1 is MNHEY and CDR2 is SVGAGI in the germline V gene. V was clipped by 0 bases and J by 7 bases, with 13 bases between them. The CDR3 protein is CASSYSSVGREQYF. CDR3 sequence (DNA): TGTGCCAGCAGTTACTCGTCTGTAGGCCGGGAGCAGTACTTC.